A selection of T cell receptor beta chains follows, all from one sample in a study of T-cell memory formation after mild COVID-19. TCRdb ran MiXCR on the 5' RACE reads and lists one entry per CDR3 protein. The sample yields approximately 100,000 distinct CDR3 sequences, around 10% seen once. The specimen sequenced was PBMCs or a T cell subset sorted from them (not recorded which). All receptors come from a man between 18 and 35 years old who had mild COVID-19 (a few samples of this study predate the infection). Cell type and time point are not known. Both conserved end residues are part of each CDR3. D genes are given only for firm matches. Clone size is not always given. Where it is, it says once, few, many or a class for expanded clones.

cdr3_aa | cdr3_nt | cdr3_length | d_call | clone_size | j_call | v_call
CASSYTRSGELFF | TGTGCCAGCAGCTACACTCGGAGCGGGGAGCTGTTTTTT | 13 | . | . | TRBJ2-2 | TRBV6-5
CASSYAEYEQYF | TGTGCCAGCAGTTACGCAGAATACGAGCAGTACTTC | 12 | . | few | TRBJ2-7 | TRBV6-2/TRBV6-3
CASALSSEGFLGFLFF | TGTGCTAGTGCCCTGTCTTCTGAGGGGTTTCTGGGGTTTCTGTTTTTT | 16 | . | few | TRBJ1-4 | TRBV12-5
CASSIGAFGEQYF | TGTGCCAGTAGTATAGGAGCGTTTGGGGAGCAGTACTTC | 13 | . | few | TRBJ2-7 | TRBV19
CASSLQGASYEQYF | TGTGCCAGCAGCTTACAGGGGGCCTCCTACGAGCAGTACTTC | 14 | TRBD1 | . | TRBJ2-7 | TRBV13
CASSFPQGKSGELFF | TGTGCCAGCAGCTTCCCCCAGGGGAAGTCCGGGGAGCTGTTTTTT | 15 | . | many | TRBJ2-2 | TRBV7-9
CASSQDRSELTGELFF | TGCGCCAGCAGCCAAGATCGAAGTGAACTCACCGGGGAGCTGTTTTTT | 16 | . | many | TRBJ2-2 | TRBV4-3
CASSSLLGGEGTEAFF | TGTGCCAGCAGCTCGCTGCTCGGGGGTGAGGGCACTGAAGCTTTCTTT | 16 | . | . | TRBJ1-1 | TRBV7-9
CASSSPGQGPHDEQYF | TGTGCCAGCAGCTCCCCCGGACAGGGACCCCATGACGAGCAGTACTTC | 16 | TRBD1 | few | TRBJ2-7 | TRBV7-2
CASSSDRGPYGYTF | TGTGCCAGCAGCTCAGACAGGGGGCCTTACGGCTACACCTTC | 14 | TRBD1 | few | TRBJ1-2 | TRBV7-8
CASSKGGAWDTQYF | TGTGCCAGCAGCAAAGGGGGGGCATGGGATACGCAGTATTTT | 14 | . | . | TRBJ2-3 | TRBV9
CASSYGAYNEQFF | TGTGCCAGCAGTTACGGGGCTTACAATGAGCAGTTCTTC | 13 | . | many | TRBJ2-1 | TRBV6-5
CASSLAGVYTEAFF | TGTGCCAGCAGCTTAGCAGGGGTCTACACTGAAGCTTTCTTT | 14 | . | many | TRBJ1-1 | TRBV7-9
CASSLYWGTEAFF | TGTGCCAGCAGTTTATACTGGGGCACTGAAGCTTTCTTT | 13 | . | . | TRBJ1-1 | TRBV27
CASSSKQRQETQYF | TGTGCCAGCAGCTCAAAGCAGAGGCAAGAGACCCAGTACTTC | 14 | . | few | TRBJ2-5 | TRBV7-9
CSVSQNTGELFF | TGCAGCGTGTCACAGAACACCGGGGAGCTGTTTTTT | 12 | . | few | TRBJ2-2 | TRBV29-1
CASSVTQEDSASTDTQYF | TGTGCCAGCAGCGTAACCCAAGAGGACAGCGCTAGCACAGATACGCAGTATTTT | 18 | . | . | TRBJ2-3 | TRBV7-6
CASSFREHSPLHF | TGTGCCAGCAGTTTCAGGGAACATTCACCCCTCCACTTT | 13 | . | . | TRBJ1-6 | TRBV6-2/TRBV6-3
CASSRTHEQYF | TGTGCCAGCAGCCGCACACACGAGCAGTACTTC | 11 | . | . | TRBJ2-7 | TRBV7-9
CASSESGQKETQYF | TGTGCCAGCAGTGAATCGGGACAGAAAGAGACCCAGTACTTC | 14 | TRBD1 | . | TRBJ2-5 | TRBV6-1
CASSQEPGTETPLAKNIQYF | TGCGCCAGCAGCCAAGAGCCCGGGACAGAAACCCCGCTAGCCAAAAACATTCAGTACTTC | 20 | TRBD1 | many | TRBJ2-4 | TRBV4-3
CSVATGGNQPQHF | TGCAGCGTCGCCACAGGGGGCAATCAGCCCCAGCATTTT | 13 | TRBD1 | . | TRBJ1-5 | TRBV29-1
CAISEPLAGAYEQYF | TGTGCCATCAGTGAACCCTTGGCGGGGGCCTACGAGCAGTACTTC | 15 | TRBD2 | few | TRBJ2-7 | TRBV10-3
CASSQVGLGANVLTF | TGCGCCAGCAGCCAAGTAGGGCTGGGGGCCAACGTCCTGACTTTC | 15 | . | . | TRBJ2-6 | TRBV4-1
CASSSSAGGGSEAFF | TGTGCCAGCAGCTCCAGCGCAGGGGGTGGAAGTGAAGCTTTCTTT | 15 | TRBD1 | . | TRBJ1-1 | TRBV7-6
CASSWAADQETQYF | TGTGCCAGTAGTTGGGCAGCCGATCAAGAGACCCAGTACTTC | 14 | . | few | TRBJ2-5 | TRBV19
CASSLHPGRPRGPNYGYTF | TGCGCCAGCAGCCTACACCCGGGACGCCCAAGGGGACCTAACTATGGCTACACCTTC | 19 | . | few | TRBJ1-2 | TRBV4-3
CASTLTGDTGNEQFF | TGTGCCAGCACTCTTACAGGGGATACGGGGAATGAGCAGTTCTTC | 15 | TRBD1 | few | TRBJ2-1 | TRBV7-9
CASSQRTGTGYEQYF | TGCGCCAGCAGCCAGAGAACCGGGACAGGCTACGAGCAGTACTTC | 15 | TRBD1 | . | TRBJ2-7 | TRBV4-3
CASTELGQGVDTQYF | TGTGCCAGCACCGAACTTGGACAGGGCGTAGATACGCAGTATTTT | 15 | TRBD1 | many | TRBJ2-3 | TRBV2
CASSFSAGTDTQYF | TGTGCCAGCAGCTTCTCCGCGGGCACAGATACGCAGTATTTT | 14 | . | few | TRBJ2-3 | TRBV7-9
CSARDRAQSSYNEQFF | TGCAGTGCTAGAGATCGGGCTCAAAGCTCCTACAATGAGCAGTTCTTC | 16 | . | . | TRBJ2-1 | TRBV20-1
CASSVGTIQETQYF | TGTGCCAGCAGCGTAGGGACAATACAAGAGACCCAGTACTTC | 14 | . | few | TRBJ2-5 | TRBV9
CASSEGGRGPEQPQHF | TGTGCCAGCAGTGAAGGTGGCAGGGGGCCGGAGCAGCCCCAGCATTTT | 16 | TRBD1 | . | TRBJ1-5 | TRBV6-1
CASSLEGALEAFF | TGTGCCAGCAGTTTAGAGGGGGCCCTTGAAGCTTTCTTT | 13 | TRBD1 | . | TRBJ1-1 | TRBV12-3/TRBV12-4
CASTPGVPYEQYF | TGTGCCAGCACCCCGGGTGTACCCTACGAGCAGTACTTC | 13 | . | many | TRBJ2-7 | TRBV12-3/TRBV12-4
CAISESIQGSTPLHF | TGTGCCATCAGTGAGTCGATACAGGGGAGCACACCCCTCCACTTT | 15 | TRBD1 | many | TRBJ1-6 | TRBV10-3
CSVPSGNWNIQYF | TGCAGCGTCCCCTCTGGGAATTGGAACATTCAGTACTTC | 13 | . | many | TRBJ2-4 | TRBV29-1
CASSSRQGDGANVLTF | TGCGCCAGCAGTTCCCGACAGGGGGACGGGGCCAACGTCCTGACTTTC | 16 | TRBD1 | few | TRBJ2-6 | TRBV5-1
CASSPTSGGLDTQYF | TGTGCCAGCAGTCCTACTAGCGGGGGGTTAGATACGCAGTATTTT | 15 | TRBD2 | . | TRBJ2-3 | TRBV7-3
CASSGRDQGETQYF | TGTGCCAGCAGTGGTCGGGACCAAGGGGAGACCCAGTACTTC | 14 | . | many | TRBJ2-5 | TRBV25-1
CASSLGFRVGHTEAFF | TGCGCCAGCAGCTTGGGTTTCAGGGTGGGACACACTGAAGCTTTCTTT | 16 | . | many | TRBJ1-1 | TRBV5-1
CASSPDILGTDTQYF | TGTGCCAGCAGCCCGGACATACTAGGAACAGATACGCAGTATTTT | 15 | . | . | TRBJ2-3 | TRBV5-6
CASSDPLGGGYGYTF | TGCGCCAGCAGCGACCCCTTGGGGGGAGGCTATGGCTACACCTTC | 15 | . | . | TRBJ1-2 | TRBV5-1
CASSETPGQGSGELFF | TGTGCCAGCAGCGAAACCCCCGGACAGGGATCCGGGGAGCTGTTTTTT | 16 | TRBD1 | medium-sized | TRBJ2-2 | TRBV6-4
CASSLAGAYQETQYF | TGTGCCAGCAGCTTAGCCGGTGCGTACCAAGAGACCCAGTACTTC | 15 | . | few | TRBJ2-5 | TRBV7-3
CASIARTAWGYGYTF | TGTGCCAGCATCGCGAGGACGGCCTGGGGTTATGGCTACACCTTC | 15 | . | few | TRBJ1-2 | TRBV5-6
CASSQLGGNTEAFF | TGTGCCAGCAGCCAATTGGGGGGAAACACTGAAGCTTTCTTT | 14 | . | . | TRBJ1-1 | TRBV16
CASSLVGETQYF | TGCGCCAGCAGCTTGGTTGGGGAGACCCAGTACTTC | 12 | . | . | TRBJ2-5 | TRBV5-1
CATSLQSGGAHEQFF | TGTGCCACCAGCCTGCAGAGCGGGGGGGCCCATGAGCAGTTCTTC | 15 | TRBD2 | many | TRBJ2-1 | TRBV15
CASRKGVGQPQHF | TGCGCCAGCAGAAAGGGGGTGGGTCAGCCCCAGCATTTT | 13 | . | . | TRBJ1-5 | TRBV5-1
CASSVQRGGTDTQYF | TGTGCCAGCAGTGTCCAGCGGGGGGGCACAGATACGCAGTATTTT | 15 | TRBD2 | many | TRBJ2-3 | TRBV6-4
CASSLTFGERGDYNEQFF | TGTGCCAGCAGCTTGACCTTTGGGGAGCGGGGGGACTACAATGAGCAGTTCTTC | 18 | TRBD2 | . | TRBJ2-1 | TRBV7-9
CASSWAPGLASDTQYF | TGTGCCAGCAGCTGGGCGCCGGGACTAGCATCAGATACGCAGTATTTT | 16 | TRBD2 | . | TRBJ2-3 | TRBV7-9
CASKRGANAGELFF | TGTGCCAGCAAACGGGGGGCGAACGCCGGGGAGCTGTTTTTT | 14 | . | . | TRBJ2-2 | TRBV12-3/TRBV12-4